This T cell receptor (beta chain) was observed in a study of naive and memory T cell subsets. Study-wide results and limits: A few larger clonotypes appeared in naive repertoires, especially CD8, possibly memory cells re-expressing CD45RA. No ground truth validated the naive and memory repertoire findings.

From germline, CDR1 is MDHEN and CDR2 SYDVKM. Trimming removed 7 bases at V and 0 bases at J, with 13 bases between. The CDR3 contains 16 residues. About this clonotype: The antigen is undetermined.

Two oligonucleotides, mixed equimolar, formed the beta constant-region primer covering TRBC1 and TRBC2. Four rounds of PCR amplified the ligated cDNA using nested alpha and beta constant-region primers plus SP2. An oligonucleotide with the SP2 primer and a 12-nucleotide UMI was ligated to the cDNA 3' end. Via MiXCR, TCRdb re-called the UMI-ligation and nested PCR reads, giving one row per CDR3 protein. The sample records 130,000 to 150,000 distinct CDR3 sequences, 22% being singletons. From the second PCR step, alpha and beta chains were amplified apart. Sequencing was carried out using naive CD4+ T cells from blood. The receptor was derived from a human donor in good health. The chain couples TRBV28 to TRBJ2-6, with D unresolved. CDR3 bases: TGTGCCAGCACGCCCCCGGACGTCTCTGGGGCCAACGTCCTGACTTTC. Protein product: CASTPPDVSGANVLTF. The complete variable domain, with remaining parts taken from reference TRBV28 and TRBJ2-6, reads DVKVTQSSRYLVKRTGEKVFLECVQDMDHENMFWYRQDPGLGLRLIYFSYDVKMKEKGDIPEGYSVSREKKERFSLILESASTNQTSMYLCASTPPDVSGANVLTFGAGSRLTVL.